This T cell receptor (beta chain) derives from a study of control samples from healthy donors and cancer patients (dated by TCRdb to 2020 to 2021). Looking up the germline V gene yields CDR1 MNHNS and CDR2 SASEGT. V was cut back by 0 bases and J by 4 bases, leaving a gap of 13 bases between them. Measured from the cysteine to the phenylalanine, the CDR3 is 16 residues long. Of all the DNA, just the CDR3 is kept, 48 bases in frame from base 1. A remark on this clone: It has no known antigen specificity. No base-level quality is on record; no much larger clone is a single base apart.

Library prep was done by the immunoSEQ multiplex PCR assay. The source is immuneACCESS, and TCRdb retained only in-frame sequences with V and J called. Part of the clones is not carried over; for the studies checked, unresolved V genes explain less than half of this, and the remainder is unexplained. A total of roughly 170,000 clones appear in this sample, 70% to 90% of them only once. Roughly 5.3% of the sample goes to the ten largest clones. The specimen was blood. The chain links TRBV6-1 with TRBJ1-3; the D gene cannot be resolved reliably. The clonotype comes from a woman younger than 45 in good health. The CDR3: CASSEAHSPTGNTIYF. Read as DNA, the sequence is TGTGCCAGCAGTGAAGCGCACTCACCGACCGGAAACACCATATATTTT.